This T cell receptor beta chain was identified in a study of T cells in Graves' hyperthyroidism and ophthalmopathy. RNA transcripts were the template for amplifying TCR beta CDR3 regions. With the HTBI primer set, the TCR CDR3 went through a first round of RT-PCR. One entry per CDR3 protein, called by TCRdb with MiXCR from the multiplex PCR reads. The sample has about 400,000 distinct CDR3 sequences; just under 15% are singletons. This CDR3 is built from 16 residues. V shed 5 bases and J 8 bases; nucleotides not matched to a gene: 8. The receptor comes from a woman aged 30 to 39 with Graves' hyperthyroidism. This rearrangement joins TRBV12-3 or TRBV12-4 to TRBJ2-1; 14 nucleotides line up with TRBD2. What was sequenced was blood. CDR3 amino acids: CASSPGTSGSFDEQFF. In nucleotides, the CDR3 is TGTGCCAGCAGTCCCGGGACTAGCGGGAGTTTTGATGAGCAGTTCTTC.